This TCR beta chain derives from a study of memory CD4+ T cells and cytomegalovirus serostatus. Single viable CD3+CD4+CD8-CD45RO+ cells were sorted as the memory CD4+ T cells. After thawing, CD4+ T cells were positively selected. This table comes from immunoSEQ multiplex PCR, and its TCRdb copy is limited to in-frame clones, with some not included. Counted here are about 52,000 clones, about 86% occurring once; the ten biggest clones make up roughly 2%. Trimming removed 0 bases from V and 0 bases from J, with 12 bases in between. CDR3 size: 16 residues. Germline lookup yields CDR1 SGHRS and CDR2 YFSETQ.

Input material: memory CD4+ T cells from blood. This clonotype was sampled from an adult in good health and CMV-seropositive. The V call is TRBV5-1, the J call TRBJ1-1, with D possibly being TRBD1 (6 bases). The DNA of the CDR3 is TGCGCCAGCAGCTTGGCTCCGGACAGCATGAACACTGAAGCTTTCTTT. This gives the protein CASSLAPDSMNTEAFF.